These 9 T cell receptor beta chains were sequenced from one sample in a study of blood T cell repertoires in COVID-19. Sequenced by immunoSEQ multiplex PCR; TCRdb stores in-frame clones only, minus some. In the table there are over 200,000 clones, under 90% of which are singletons. The source material was PBMCs or T cells enriched from blood (not recorded which). Source of these receptors: a man between 60 and 70 years old who had recovered from COVID-19.

This clone turned up a few times. J is TRBJ2-1 and V is TRBV7-9, with TRBD1 matching 9 bases. The CDR3 totals 15 residues. Germline V gives CDR1 SEHNR, CDR2 FQNEAQ (reference sequence). V lost 7 bases and J lost 4; bases outside the gene matches: 8. Here the CDR3 DNA reads TGTGCCAGCACCACCCCGGACAGGGGTTACAATGAGCAGTTCTTC. Translated, it gives CASTTPDRGYNEQFF.

The chain employs TRBV4-3 and TRBJ1-5; D ambiguous. Trimming removed 0 bases at V and 6 bases at J, with 15 bases between. The CDR3 length is 16 residues. Germline lookup yields CDR1 LGHNA and CDR2 YSLEER. Written as DNA, the CDR3 is TGCGCCAGCAGCCAAGATCCGATACGCGAAAGTCAGCCCCAGCATTTT. Its translation is CASSQDPIRESQPQHF.

The rearrangement uses TRBV14 and TRBJ2-7; no firm D call. V lost 3 bases and J 7 bases, leaving 13 bases between the germline ends. The CDR3 extends over 13 amino acids. Per the germline V gene, CDR1 is SGHDN and CDR2 is FVKESK. CDR3 bases: TGTGCCAGCAGCCACGACCTTACGAGGGAGCAGTACTTC. Protein sequence: CASSHDLTREQYF.

This clone was seen only once. This chain links TRBV27 with TRBJ2-7; possible D gene TRBD2, 6 bases. Trimming removed 4 bases from V and 7 bases from J, with 17 bases in between. The CDR3 spans 14 residues. Per the germline V gene, CDR1 is MNHEY and CDR2 is SMNVEV (reference sequence). The CDR3 protein is CASSSRGGVGEQYF. The DNA for the CDR3 is TGTGCCAGCAGTTCCCGTGGAGGGGTTGGTGAGCAGTACTTC.

J is TRBJ2-3 and V is TRBV5-1, with D maybe TRBD1 (6 bases). V was trimmed by 4 bases and J by 0 bases, leaving 15 bases between them. Germline CDR1 is SGHRS and CDR2 is YFSETQ. The CDR3 runs 16 residues. The CDR3 DNA reads TGCGCCAGCAGCCGAGAGACAGGCCAAAGCACAGATACGCAGTATTTT. As protein: CASSRETGQSTDTQYF.

The chain joins TRBV5-4 to TRBJ2-1; unclear D gene. The CDR3 has 15 residues. The V end was cut by 5 bases, the J end by 0 bases, with 12 bases between. Germline CDR1 SGHNT, CDR2 YYREEE (reference sequence). CDR3 sequence (DNA): TGTGCCAGCAGTCCCGACACCAACTCCTACAATGAGCAGTTCTTC. Its protein is CASSPDTNSYNEQFF.

This rearrangement joins TRBV5-1 to TRBJ2-3; TRBD1 agrees at 7 bases. The CDR3 runs 14 residues. The germline V gene has CDR1 SGHRS and CDR2 YFSETQ. Trimming cost V 3 bases and J 0 bases; bases outside gene matches: 1. The CDR3 loop is CASSWGQSTDTQYF. The CDR3 region has the DNA TGCGCCAGCAGCTGGGGACAGAGCACAGATACGCAGTATTTT.

This clone was seen a handful of times. V and J are TRBV4-1 and TRBJ2-2, with D perhaps matching TRBD1 (6 bases). Trimming cost V 1 base and J 5 bases, with 14 bases left between them. The CDR3 is 16 amino acids. Germline V gives CDR1 MGHRA, CDR2 YSYEKL. The CDR3 is CASSQGLRQATGELFF. CDR3 sequence (DNA): TGCGCCAGCAGCCAAGGACTGCGACAGGCAACCGGGGAGCTGTTTTTT.

This clone has a single count. The chain uses TRBV4-3 and TRBJ1-5, with a weak D call TRBD1 (6 bases). The germline V gene has CDR1 LGHNA and CDR2 YSLEER. The CDR3 totals 15 residues. Trimming left V 0 bases short and J 2 bases short, with 8 bases between. CDR3 sequence (DNA): TGCGCCAGCAGCCAAGACTCAGGGGGCAATCAGCCCCAGCATTTT. Residues: CASSQDSGGNQPQHF.